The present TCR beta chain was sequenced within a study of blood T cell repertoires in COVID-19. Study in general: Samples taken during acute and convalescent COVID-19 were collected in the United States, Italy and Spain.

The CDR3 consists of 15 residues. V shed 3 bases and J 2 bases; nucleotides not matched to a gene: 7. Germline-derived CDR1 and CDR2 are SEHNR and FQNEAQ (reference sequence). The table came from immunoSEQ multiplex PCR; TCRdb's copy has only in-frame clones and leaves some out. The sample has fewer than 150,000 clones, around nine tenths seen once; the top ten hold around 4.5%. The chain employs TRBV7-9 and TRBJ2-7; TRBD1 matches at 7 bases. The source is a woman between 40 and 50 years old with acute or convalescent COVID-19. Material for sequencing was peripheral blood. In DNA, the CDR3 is TGTGCCAGCAGCTTTCTCCTTGGGACAGCCTACGAGCAGTACTTC. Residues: CASSFLLGTAYEQYF.